This TCR beta chain was sequenced in a study of shared clonotypes between healthy human individuals. About this clone itself: Other DNA sequences in this sample translate to the same CDR3.

Researchers ran the assay at a deep level. Method: immunoSEQ multiplex PCR; TCRdb's copy keeps in-frame clones and lacks some. The sample has a few million clones; under 97% are singletons. Sequencing was performed on naive CD4+ T cells sorted from blood. As for subset: CD45RA+ positively selected. This TCR was recovered from a man between 18 and 35 years old in good health.

The chain's CDR3 is CASSIGDRNNQPQHF. As DNA, the CDR3 is TGTGCCAGTAGTATAGGTGACAGGAACAATCAGCCCCAGCATTTT. The chain is built from TRBV19 and TRBJ1-5, with a possible D match to TRBD1 (6 bases). V gave up 1 base and J gave up 3 bases, with 10 bases separating them. CDR1 is LNHDA, CDR2 SQIVND, per germline (reference sequence). There are 15 residues in the CDR3.